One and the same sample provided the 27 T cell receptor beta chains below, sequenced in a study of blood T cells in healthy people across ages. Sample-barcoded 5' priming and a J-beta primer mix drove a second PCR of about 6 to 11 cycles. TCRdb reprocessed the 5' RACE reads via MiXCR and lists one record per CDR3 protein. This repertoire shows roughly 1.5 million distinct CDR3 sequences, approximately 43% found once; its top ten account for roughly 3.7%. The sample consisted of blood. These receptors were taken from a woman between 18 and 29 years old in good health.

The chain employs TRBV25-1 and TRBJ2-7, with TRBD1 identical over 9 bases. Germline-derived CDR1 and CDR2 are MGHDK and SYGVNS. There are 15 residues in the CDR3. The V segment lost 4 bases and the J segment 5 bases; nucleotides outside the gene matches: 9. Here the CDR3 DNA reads TGTGCCAGCAGTGGTGGGACAGGGAGAGCCCACGAGCAGTACTTC. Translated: CASSGGTGRAHEQYF.

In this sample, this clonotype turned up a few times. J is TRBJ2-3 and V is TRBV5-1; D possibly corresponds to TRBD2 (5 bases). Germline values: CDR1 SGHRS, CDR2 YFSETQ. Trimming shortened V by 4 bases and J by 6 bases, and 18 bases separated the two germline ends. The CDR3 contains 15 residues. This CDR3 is CASSPGGGRRDTQYF. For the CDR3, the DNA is TGCGCCAGCAGCCCCGGAGGAGGTCGCAGGGATACGCAGTATTTT.

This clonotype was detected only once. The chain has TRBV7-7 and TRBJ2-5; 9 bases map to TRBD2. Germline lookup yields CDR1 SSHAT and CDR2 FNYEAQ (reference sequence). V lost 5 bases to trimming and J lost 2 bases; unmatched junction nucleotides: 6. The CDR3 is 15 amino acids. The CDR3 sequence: CASSLSSGAQETQYF. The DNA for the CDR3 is TGTGCCAGCAGCCTCTCTAGCGGGGCACAAGAGACCCAGTACTTC.

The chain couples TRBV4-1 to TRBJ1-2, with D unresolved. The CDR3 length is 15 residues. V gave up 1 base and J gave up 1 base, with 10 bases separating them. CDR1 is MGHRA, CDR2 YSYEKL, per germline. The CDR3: CASSQVLTDNYGYTF. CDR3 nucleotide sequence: TGCGCCAGCAGCCAAGTTTTAACAGATAACTATGGCTACACCTTC.

The CDR3 reads CSVERGETVARTEAFF. The DNA of the CDR3 is TGCAGCGTTGAGAGGGGGGAGACGGTTGCTCGCACTGAAGCTTTCTTT. The chain employs TRBV29-1 and TRBJ1-1, with a tentative D call TRBD1 (6 bases). This CDR3 comprises 16 residues. The germline V and J ends were trimmed by 3 bases and 4 bases, with 21 bases remaining between them. Germline-derived CDR1 and CDR2 are SQVTM and ANQGSEA. Looking up the rest from reference TRBV29-1 and TRBJ1-1 gives the full variable domain: SAVISQKPSRDICQRGTSLTIQCQVDSQVTMMFWYRQQPGQSLTLIATANQGSEATYESGFVIDKFPISRPNLTFSTLTVSNMSPEDSSIYLCSVERGETVARTEAFFGQGTRLTVV.

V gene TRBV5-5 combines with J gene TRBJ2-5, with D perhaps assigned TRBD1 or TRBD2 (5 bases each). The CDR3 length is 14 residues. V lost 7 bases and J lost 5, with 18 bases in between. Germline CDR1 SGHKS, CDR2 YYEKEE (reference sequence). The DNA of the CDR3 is TGTGCCAGCTCCCGCCGGGACCTCGGGGAGACCCAGTACTTC. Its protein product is CASSRRDLGETQYF.

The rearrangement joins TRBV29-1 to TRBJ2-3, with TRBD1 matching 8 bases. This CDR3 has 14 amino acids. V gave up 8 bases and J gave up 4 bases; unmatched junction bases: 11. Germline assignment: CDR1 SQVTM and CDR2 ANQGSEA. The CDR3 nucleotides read TGCAGCTCCTCCCGTGGACAGGGCCCAGATACGCAGTATTTT. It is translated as CSSSRGQGPDTQYF.

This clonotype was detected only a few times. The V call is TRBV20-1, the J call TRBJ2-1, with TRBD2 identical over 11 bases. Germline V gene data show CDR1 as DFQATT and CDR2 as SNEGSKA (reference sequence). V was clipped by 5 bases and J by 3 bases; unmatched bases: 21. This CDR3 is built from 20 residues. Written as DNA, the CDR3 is TGCAGTGCTGGATTAATCAATCCGGGACTAGCGGCCTTAGTCTACAATGAGCAGTTCTTC. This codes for CSAGLINPGLAALVYNEQFF.

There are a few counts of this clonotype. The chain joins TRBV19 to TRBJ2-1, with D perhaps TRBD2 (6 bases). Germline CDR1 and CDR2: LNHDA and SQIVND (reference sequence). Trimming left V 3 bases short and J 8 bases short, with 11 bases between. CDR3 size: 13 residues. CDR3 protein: CASSMRGEYEQFF. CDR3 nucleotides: TGTGCCAGTAGTATGCGCGGGGAGTATGAGCAGTTCTTC.

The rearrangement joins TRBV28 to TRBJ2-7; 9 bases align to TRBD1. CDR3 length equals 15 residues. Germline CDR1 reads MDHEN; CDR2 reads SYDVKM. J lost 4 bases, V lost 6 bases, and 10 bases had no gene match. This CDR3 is CASSDRGLNRYEQYF. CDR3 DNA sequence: TGTGCCAGCAGCGACAGGGGGTTAAATCGGTACGAGCAGTACTTC.

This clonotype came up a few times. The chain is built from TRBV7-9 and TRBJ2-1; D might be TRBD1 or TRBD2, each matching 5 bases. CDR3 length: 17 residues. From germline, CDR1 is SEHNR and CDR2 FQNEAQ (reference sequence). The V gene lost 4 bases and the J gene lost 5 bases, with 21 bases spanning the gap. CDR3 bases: TGTGCCAGCAGCTCTCCCTTTGGGGGAGATTTTAACAATGAGCAGTTCTTC. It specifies CASSSPFGGDFNNEQFF.

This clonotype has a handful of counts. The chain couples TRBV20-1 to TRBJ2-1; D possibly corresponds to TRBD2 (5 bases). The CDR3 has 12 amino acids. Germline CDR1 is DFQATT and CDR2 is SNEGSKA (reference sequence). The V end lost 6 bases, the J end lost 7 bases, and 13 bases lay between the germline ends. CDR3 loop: CSARRTENEQFF. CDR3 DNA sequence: TGCAGTGCCCGCAGGACTGAGAATGAGCAGTTCTTC.

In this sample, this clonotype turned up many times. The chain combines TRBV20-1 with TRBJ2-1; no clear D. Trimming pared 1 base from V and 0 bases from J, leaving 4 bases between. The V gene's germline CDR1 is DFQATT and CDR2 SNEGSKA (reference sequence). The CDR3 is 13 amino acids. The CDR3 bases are TGCAGTGCTAGAGCCAGCTCCTACAATGAGCAGTTCTTC. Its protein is CSARASSYNEQFF.

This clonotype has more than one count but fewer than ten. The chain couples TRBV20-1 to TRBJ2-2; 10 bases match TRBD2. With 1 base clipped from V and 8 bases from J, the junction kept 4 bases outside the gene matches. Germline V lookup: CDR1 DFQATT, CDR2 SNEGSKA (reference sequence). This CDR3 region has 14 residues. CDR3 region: CSARASGSRGELFF. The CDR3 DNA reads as TGCAGTGCTAGAGCTAGCGGGAGTAGAGGGGAGCTGTTTTTT.

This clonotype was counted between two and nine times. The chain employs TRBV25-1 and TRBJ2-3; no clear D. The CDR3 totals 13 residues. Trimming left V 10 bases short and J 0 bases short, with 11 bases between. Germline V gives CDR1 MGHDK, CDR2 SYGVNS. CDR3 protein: CATVARSTDTQYF. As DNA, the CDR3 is TGTGCCACCGTGGCCCGGAGCACAGATACGCAGTATTTT.

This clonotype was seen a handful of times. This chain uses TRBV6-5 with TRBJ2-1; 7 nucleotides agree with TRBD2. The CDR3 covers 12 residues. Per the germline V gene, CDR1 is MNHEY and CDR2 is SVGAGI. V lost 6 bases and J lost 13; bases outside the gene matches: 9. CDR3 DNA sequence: TGTGCCAGCAGCCCCGGGACTACCCATCAGTTCTTC. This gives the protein CASSPGTTHQFF.

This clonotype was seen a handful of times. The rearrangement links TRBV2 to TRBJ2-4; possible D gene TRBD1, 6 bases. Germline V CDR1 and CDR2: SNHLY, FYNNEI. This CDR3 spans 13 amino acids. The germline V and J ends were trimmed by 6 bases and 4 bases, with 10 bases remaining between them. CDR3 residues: CASRTDRKNIQYF. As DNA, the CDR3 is TGTGCCAGCAGGACGGACAGAAAAAACATTCAGTACTTC.

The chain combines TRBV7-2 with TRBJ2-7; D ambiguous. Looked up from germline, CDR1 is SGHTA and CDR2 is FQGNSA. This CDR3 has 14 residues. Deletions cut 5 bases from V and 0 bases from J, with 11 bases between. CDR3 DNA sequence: TGTGCCAGCAGCCGCCCATTCAGCTCCTACGAGCAGTACTTC. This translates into CASSRPFSSYEQYF.

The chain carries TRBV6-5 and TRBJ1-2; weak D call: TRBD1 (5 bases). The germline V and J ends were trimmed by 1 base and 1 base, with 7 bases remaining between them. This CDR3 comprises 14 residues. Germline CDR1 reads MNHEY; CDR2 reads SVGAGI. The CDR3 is CASSYWGNNYGYTF. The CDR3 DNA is TGTGCCAGCAGTTACTGGGGCAATAACTATGGCTACACCTTC.

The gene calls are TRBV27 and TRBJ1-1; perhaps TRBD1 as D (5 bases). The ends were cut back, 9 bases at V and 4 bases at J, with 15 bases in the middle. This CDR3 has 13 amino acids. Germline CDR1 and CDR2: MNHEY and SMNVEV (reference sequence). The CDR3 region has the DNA TGTGCCAGTAAAATTGGGACTTTCACTGAAGCTTTCTTT. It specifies CASKIGTFTEAFF.

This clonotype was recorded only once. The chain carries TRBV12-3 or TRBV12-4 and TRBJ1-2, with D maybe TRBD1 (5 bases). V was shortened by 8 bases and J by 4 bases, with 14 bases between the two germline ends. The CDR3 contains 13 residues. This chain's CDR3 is CASVRGYGYGYTF. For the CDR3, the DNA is TGTGCCAGCGTTCGGGGGTACGGCTATGGCTACACCTTC.

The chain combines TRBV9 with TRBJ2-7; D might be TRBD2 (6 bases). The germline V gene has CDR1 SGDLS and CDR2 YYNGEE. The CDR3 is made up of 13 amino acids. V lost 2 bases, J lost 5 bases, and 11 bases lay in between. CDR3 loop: CASSVGLANEQYF. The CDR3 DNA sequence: TGTGCCAGCAGCGTGGGACTGGCCAACGAGCAGTACTTC.

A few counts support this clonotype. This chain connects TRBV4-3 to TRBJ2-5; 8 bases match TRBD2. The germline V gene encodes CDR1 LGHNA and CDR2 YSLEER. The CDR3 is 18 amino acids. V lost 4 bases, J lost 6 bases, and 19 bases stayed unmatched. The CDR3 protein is CASSPTVGGGTNSKTQYF. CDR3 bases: TGCGCCAGCAGCCCGACCGTAGGCGGGGGGACGAATTCAAAGACCCAGTACTTC.

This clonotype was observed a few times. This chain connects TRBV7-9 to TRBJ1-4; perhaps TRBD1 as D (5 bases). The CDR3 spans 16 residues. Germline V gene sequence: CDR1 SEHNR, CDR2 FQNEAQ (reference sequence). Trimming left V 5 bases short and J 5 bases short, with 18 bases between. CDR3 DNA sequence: TGTGCCAGCAGCCGAAGCATCGGGACCTCGAATGAAAAACTGTTTTTT. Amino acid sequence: CASSRSIGTSNEKLFF.

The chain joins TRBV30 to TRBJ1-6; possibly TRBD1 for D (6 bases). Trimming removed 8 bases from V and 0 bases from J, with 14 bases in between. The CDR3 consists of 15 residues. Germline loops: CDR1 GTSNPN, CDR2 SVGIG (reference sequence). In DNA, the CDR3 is TGTGCCCGGAAGGGGGGCAGCTCCTATAATTCACCCCTCCACTTT. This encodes CARKGGSSYNSPLHF. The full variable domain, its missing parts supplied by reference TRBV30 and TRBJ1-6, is SQTIHQWPATLVQPVGSPLSLECTVEGTSNPNLYWYRQAAGRGLQLLFYSVGIGQISSEVPQNLSASRPQDRQFILSSKKLLLSDSGFYLCARKGGSSYNSPLHFGNGTRLTVT.

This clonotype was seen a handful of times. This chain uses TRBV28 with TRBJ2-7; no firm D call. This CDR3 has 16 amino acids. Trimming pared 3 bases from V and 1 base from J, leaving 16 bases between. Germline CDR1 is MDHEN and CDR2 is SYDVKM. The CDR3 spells CASSFRVTDFSYEQYF. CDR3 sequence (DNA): TGTGCCAGCAGTTTTAGAGTAACAGATTTTTCCTACGAGCAGTACTTC.

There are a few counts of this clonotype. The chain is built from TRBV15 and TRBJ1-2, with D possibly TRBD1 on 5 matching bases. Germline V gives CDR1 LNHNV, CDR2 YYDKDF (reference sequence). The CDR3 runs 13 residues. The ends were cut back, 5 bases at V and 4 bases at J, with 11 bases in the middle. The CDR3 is CATSQHGAYGYTF. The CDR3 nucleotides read TGTGCCACCAGCCAACACGGGGCCTATGGCTACACCTTC.